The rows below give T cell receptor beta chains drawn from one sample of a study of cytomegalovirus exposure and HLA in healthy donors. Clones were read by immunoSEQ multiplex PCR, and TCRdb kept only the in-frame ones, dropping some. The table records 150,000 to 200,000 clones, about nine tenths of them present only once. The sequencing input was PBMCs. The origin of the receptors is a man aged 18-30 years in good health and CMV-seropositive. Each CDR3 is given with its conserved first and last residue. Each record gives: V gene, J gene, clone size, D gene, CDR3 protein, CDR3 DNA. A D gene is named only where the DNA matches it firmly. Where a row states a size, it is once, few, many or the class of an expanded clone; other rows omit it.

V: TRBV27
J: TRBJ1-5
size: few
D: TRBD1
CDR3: CASSSTGVDQPQHF
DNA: TGTGCCAGCAGTAGTACAGGGGTGGACCAGCCCCAGCATTTT

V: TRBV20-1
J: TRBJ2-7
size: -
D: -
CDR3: CSAPFGYEQYF
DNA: TGCAGTGCCCCGTTCGGCTACGAGCAGTACTTC

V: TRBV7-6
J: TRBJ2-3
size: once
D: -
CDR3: CASSRAMFTDTQYF
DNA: TGTGCCAGCAGCCGCGCCATGTTCACAGATACGCAGTATTTT

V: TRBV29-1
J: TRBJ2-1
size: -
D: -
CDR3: CSVDPSSVTSYNEQFF
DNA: TGCAGCGTTGACCCCTCTAGCGTCACCTCCTACAATGAGCAGTTCTTC

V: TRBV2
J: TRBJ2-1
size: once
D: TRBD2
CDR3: CASIGLERNEQFF
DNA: TGTGCCAGCATAGGACTAGAGCGCAATGAGCAGTTCTTC

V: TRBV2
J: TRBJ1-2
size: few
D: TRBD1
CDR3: CASREDRVNYGYTF
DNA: TGTGCCAGCAGGGAGGACAGGGTAAACTATGGCTACACCTTC

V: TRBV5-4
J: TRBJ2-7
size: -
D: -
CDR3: CASSPGGSSSYEQYF
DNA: TGTGCCAGCAGCCCCGGTGGGAGTAGCTCCTACGAGCAGTACTTC

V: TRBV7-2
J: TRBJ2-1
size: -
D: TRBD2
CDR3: CASSSPGLANEQFF
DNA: TGTGCCAGCAGCTCCCCGGGACTAGCCAATGAGCAGTTCTTC

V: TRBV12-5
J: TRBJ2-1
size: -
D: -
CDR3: CASGPQGSSSNEQFF
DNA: TGTGCTAGTGGTCCCCAGGGCAGCAGCAGCAATGAGCAGTTCTTC

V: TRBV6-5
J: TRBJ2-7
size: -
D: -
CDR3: CASRLTGGDEQYF
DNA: TGTGCCAGCAGACTCACAGGGGGGGACGAGCAGTACTTC

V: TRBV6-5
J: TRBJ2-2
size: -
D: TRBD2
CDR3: CASSRGGDGELFF
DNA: TGTGCCAGCAGCCGGGGGGGGGACGGGGAGCTGTTTTTT

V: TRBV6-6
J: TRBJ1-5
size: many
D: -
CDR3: CASSYSIPSGDQPQHF
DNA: TGTGCCAGCAGTTACTCGATCCCGAGCGGAGATCAGCCCCAGCATTTT

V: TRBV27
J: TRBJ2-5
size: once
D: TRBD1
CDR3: CASSRSRQGRGETQYF
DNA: TGTGCCAGCAGTAGAAGCCGACAGGGCAGGGGAGAGACCCAGTACTTC

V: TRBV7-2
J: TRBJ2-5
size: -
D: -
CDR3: CASSLARGETQYF
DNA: TGTGCCAGCAGCTTAGCGCGGGGAGAGACCCAGTACTTC

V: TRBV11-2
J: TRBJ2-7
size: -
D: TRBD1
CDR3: CASSSPRDRVGEQYF
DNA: TGTGCCAGCAGCAGTCCCCGGGACAGGGTGGGGGAGCAGTACTTC